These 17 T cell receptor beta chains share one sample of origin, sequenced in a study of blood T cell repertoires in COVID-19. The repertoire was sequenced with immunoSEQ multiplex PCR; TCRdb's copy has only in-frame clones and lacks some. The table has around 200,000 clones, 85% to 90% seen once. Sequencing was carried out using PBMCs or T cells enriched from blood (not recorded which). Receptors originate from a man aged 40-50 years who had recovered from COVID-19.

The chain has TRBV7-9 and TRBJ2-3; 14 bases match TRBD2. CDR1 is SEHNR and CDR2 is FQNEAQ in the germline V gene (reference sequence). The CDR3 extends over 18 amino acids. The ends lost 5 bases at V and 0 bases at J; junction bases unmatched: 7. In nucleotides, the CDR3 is TGTGCCAGCAGCGAGGGACTAGCGGGGGCCTATAGCACAGATACGCAGTATTTT. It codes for CASSEGLAGAYSTDTQYF.

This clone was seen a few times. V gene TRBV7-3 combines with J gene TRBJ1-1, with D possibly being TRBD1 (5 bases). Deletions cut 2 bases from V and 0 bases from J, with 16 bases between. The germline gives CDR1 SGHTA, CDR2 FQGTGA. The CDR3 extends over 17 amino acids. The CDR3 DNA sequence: TGTGCCAGCAGCTTAGCGGGGGGTGTGCCCATGAACACTGAAGCTTTCTTT. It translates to CASSLAGGVPMNTEAFF.

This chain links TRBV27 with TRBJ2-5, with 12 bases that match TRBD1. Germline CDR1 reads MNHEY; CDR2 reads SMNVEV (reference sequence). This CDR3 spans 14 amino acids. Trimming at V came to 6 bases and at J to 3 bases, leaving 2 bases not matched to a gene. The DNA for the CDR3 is TGTGCCAGCAGGGGGACAGGGGGCAAAGAGACCCAGTACTTC. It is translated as CASRGTGGKETQYF.

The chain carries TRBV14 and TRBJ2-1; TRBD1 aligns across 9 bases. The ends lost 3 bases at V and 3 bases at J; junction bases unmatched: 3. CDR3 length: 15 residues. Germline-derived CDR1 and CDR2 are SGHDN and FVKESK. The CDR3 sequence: CASSHGTGLYNEQFF. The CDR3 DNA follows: TGTGCCAGCAGCCACGGGACAGGGCTCTACAATGAGCAGTTCTTC.

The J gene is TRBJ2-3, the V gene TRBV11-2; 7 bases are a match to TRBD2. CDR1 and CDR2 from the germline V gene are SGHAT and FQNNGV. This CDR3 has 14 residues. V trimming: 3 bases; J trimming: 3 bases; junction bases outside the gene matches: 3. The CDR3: CASSLGGSTDTQYF. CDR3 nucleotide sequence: TGTGCCAGCAGCTTGGGAGGGAGTACAGATACGCAGTATTTT.

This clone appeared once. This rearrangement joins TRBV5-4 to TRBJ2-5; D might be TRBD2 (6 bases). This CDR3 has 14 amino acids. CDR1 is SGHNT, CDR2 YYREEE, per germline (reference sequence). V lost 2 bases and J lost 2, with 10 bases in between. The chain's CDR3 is CASSLLADQETQYF. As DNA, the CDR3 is TGTGCCAGCAGCTTATTAGCGGATCAAGAGACCCAGTACTTC.

The CDR3 DNA sequence: TGTGCCAGTAGTCCCGGAGGATTGAACACTGAAGCTTTCTTT. Encoded protein: CASSPGGLNTEAFF. The chain recombines TRBV19 with TRBJ1-1; D unresolved. The CDR3 contains 14 residues. CDR1 is LNHDA and CDR2 is SQIVND in the germline V gene (reference sequence). Trimming removed 5 bases at V and 0 bases at J, with 10 bases between.

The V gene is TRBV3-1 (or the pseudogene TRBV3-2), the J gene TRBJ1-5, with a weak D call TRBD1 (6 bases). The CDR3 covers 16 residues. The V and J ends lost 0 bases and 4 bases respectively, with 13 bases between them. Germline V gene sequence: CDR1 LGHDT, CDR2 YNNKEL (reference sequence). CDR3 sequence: CASSQDEPGDNQPQHF. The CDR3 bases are TGTGCCAGCAGCCAAGATGAGCCAGGGGATAATCAGCCCCAGCATTTT.

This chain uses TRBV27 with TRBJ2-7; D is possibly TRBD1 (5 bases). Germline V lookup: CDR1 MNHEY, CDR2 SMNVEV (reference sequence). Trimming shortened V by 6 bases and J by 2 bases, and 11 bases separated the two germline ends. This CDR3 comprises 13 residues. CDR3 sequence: CASRKTATYEQYF. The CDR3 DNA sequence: TGTGCCAGCAGAAAGACAGCCACCTACGAGCAGTACTTC.

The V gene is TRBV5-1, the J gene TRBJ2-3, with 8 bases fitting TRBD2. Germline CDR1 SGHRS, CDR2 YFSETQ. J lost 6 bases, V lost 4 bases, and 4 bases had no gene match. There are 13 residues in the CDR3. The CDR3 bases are TGCGCCAGCAGCGGAAGCGGGAGCGATACGCAGTATTTT. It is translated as CASSGSGSDTQYF.

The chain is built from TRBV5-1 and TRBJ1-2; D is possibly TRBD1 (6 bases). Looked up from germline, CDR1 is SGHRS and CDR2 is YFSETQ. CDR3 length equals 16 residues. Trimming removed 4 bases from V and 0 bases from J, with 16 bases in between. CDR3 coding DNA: TGCGCCAGCAGCCCAGGACAGCCGCCACCTAACTATGGCTACACCTTC. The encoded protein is CASSPGQPPPNYGYTF.

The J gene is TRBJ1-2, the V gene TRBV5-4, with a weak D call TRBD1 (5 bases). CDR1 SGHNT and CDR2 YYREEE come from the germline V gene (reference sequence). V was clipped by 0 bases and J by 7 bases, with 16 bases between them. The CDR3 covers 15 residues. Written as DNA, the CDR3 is TGTGCCAGCAGCTTGGAGCGGGACCCACGGAGTGGCTACACCTTC. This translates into CASSLERDPRSGYTF.

The CDR3, as DNA: TGTGCCAGCAGCCAAGAGTTTTCGGACAGGGAAGAGACCCAGTACTTC. Encoded protein: CASSQEFSDREETQYF. The chain joins TRBV14 to TRBJ2-5; 8 bases agree with TRBD1. The trim removed 0 bases at V and 3 bases at J, leaving 6 bases unmatched. The CDR3 is 16 amino acids. Germline-derived CDR1 and CDR2 are SGHDN and FVKESK.

The CDR3 nucleotides read TGTGCCAGCAGCCCGGTCGGGGGGTCTAGCTCCTACGAGCAGTACTTC. Translating gives CASSPVGGSSSYEQYF. V gene TRBV7-8 combines with J gene TRBJ2-7, with 7 bases matching TRBD2. The V and J ends lost 5 bases and 0 bases, in that order; junction bases with no gene match: 10. The germline gives CDR1 SGHVS, CDR2 FQNEAQ. The CDR3 loop spans 16 amino acids.

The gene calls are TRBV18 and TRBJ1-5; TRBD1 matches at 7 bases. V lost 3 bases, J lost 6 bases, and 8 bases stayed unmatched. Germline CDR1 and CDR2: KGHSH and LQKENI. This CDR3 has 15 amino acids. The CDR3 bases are TGTGCCAGCTCACCCAAAACAGGGGTAGGTCAGCCCCAGCATTTT. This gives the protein CASSPKTGVGQPQHF. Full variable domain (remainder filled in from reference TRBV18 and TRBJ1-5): NAGVMQNPRHLVRRRGQEARLRCSPMKGHSHVYWYRQLPEEGLKFMVYLQKENIIDESGMPKERFSAEFPKEGPSILRIQQVVRGDSAAYFCASSPKTGVGQPQHFGDGTRLSIL.

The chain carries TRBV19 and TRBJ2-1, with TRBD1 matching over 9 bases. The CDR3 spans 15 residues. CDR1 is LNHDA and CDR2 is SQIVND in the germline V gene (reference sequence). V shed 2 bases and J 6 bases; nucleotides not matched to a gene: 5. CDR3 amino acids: CASSILGTGPNEQFF. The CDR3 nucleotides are TGTGCCAGTAGTATACTTGGGACAGGGCCCAATGAGCAGTTCTTC.

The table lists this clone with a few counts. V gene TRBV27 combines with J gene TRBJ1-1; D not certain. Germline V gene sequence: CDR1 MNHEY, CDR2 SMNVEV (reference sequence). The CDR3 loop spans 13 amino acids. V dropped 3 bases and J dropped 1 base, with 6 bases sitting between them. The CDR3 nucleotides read TGTGCCAGCAGTTTTGAGGGGAACACTGAAGCTTTCTTT. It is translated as CASSFEGNTEAFF.